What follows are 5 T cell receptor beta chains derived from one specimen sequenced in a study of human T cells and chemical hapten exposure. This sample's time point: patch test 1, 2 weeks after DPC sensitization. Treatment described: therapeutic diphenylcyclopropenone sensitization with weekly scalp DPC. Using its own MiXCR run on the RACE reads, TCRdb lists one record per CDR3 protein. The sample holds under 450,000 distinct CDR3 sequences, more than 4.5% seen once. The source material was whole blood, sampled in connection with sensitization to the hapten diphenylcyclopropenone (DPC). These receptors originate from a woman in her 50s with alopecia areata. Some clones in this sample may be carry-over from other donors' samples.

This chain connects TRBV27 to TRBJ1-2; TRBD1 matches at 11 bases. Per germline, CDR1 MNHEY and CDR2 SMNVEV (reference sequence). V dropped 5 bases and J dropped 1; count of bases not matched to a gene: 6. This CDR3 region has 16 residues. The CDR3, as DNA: TGTGCCAGCAGTAGGGACAGGGGGACTTATAACTATGGCTACACCTTC. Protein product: CASSRDRGTYNYGYTF.

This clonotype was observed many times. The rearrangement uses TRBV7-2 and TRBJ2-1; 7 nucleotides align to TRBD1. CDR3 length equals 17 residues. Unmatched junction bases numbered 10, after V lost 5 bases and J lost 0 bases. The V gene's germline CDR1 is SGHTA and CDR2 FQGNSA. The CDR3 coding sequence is TGTGCCAGCAGCAAACAGGGGTCTCAAAGCTCCTACAATGAGCAGTTCTTC. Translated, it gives CASSKQGSQSSYNEQFF.

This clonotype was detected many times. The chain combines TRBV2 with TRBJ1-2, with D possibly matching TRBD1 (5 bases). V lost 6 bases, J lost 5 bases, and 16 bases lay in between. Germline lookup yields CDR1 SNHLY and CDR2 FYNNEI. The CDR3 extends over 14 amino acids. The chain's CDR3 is CASSPKGTDYGYTF. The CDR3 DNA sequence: TGTGCCAGCAGCCCCAAGGGGACGGATTATGGCTACACCTTC.

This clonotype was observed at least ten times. This CDR3 reads CASSFYSDSGNTIYF. CDR3 sequence (DNA): TGTGCCAGCAGTTTCTACTCTGACTCTGGAAACACCATATATTTT. The chain employs TRBV7-9 and TRBJ1-3; D remains unclear. This CDR3 has 15 amino acids. Germline CDR1 SEHNR, CDR2 FQNEAQ (reference sequence). Trimming left V 6 bases short and J 0 bases short, with 12 bases between.

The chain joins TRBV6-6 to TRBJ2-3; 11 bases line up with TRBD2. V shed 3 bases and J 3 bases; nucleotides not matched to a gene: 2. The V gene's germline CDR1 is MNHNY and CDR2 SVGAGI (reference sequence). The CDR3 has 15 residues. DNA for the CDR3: TGTGCCAGCAGTTATAGGACTAGCGGGACAGATACGCAGTATTTT. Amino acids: CASSYRTSGTDTQYF.